These T cell receptor beta chains were read from a single sample in a study of cytomegalovirus exposure and HLA in healthy donors. Sequenced by immunoSEQ multiplex PCR; TCRdb stores in-frame clones only, minus some. Altogether about 190,000 clones are present, approximately 86% being singletons, with the ten largest covering around 0.99%. The specimen sequenced was PBMCs. These receptors all stem from a boy aged 2 to 10 in good health and CMV-seronegative. CDR3s include the opening cysteine and the closing phenylalanine or tryptophan. The order of the fields is D gene, V gene, clone size, J gene, CDR3 DNA, CDR3 protein. D genes are given only for firm matches. Clone size is not always given. Where it is, it says once, few, many or a class for expanded clones.

D gene: -; V gene: TRBV15; clone size: few; J gene: TRBJ1-1; CDR3 DNA: TGTGCCACCAGCAGAGGGGGGGAGGGGGACACTGAAGCTTTCTTT; CDR3 protein: CATSRGGEGDTEAFF
D gene: -; V gene: TRBV18; clone size: -; J gene: TRBJ1-1; CDR3 DNA: TGTGCCAGCTCACCGGGAGGAAGGAACACTGAAGCTTTCTTT; CDR3 protein: CASSPGGRNTEAFF
D gene: TRBD1; V gene: TRBV6-5; clone size: -; J gene: TRBJ2-1; CDR3 DNA: TGTGCCAGCAGTTATTCGCCGGGACAGGGAATCGATGAGCAGTTCTTC; CDR3 protein: CASSYSPGQGIDEQFF
D gene: TRBD1; V gene: TRBV29-1; clone size: once; J gene: TRBJ2-7; CDR3 DNA: TGCAGCGGCGGGACAGGGTTACCCTACGAGCAGTACTTC; CDR3 protein: CSGGTGLPYEQYF
D gene: -; V gene: TRBV7-9; clone size: -; J gene: TRBJ1-3; CDR3 DNA: TGTGCCAGCAGCCGAGCGGCAGGGGCTGGAAACACCATATATTTT; CDR3 protein: CASSRAAGAGNTIYF
D gene: TRBD2; V gene: TRBV19; clone size: -; J gene: TRBJ2-3; CDR3 DNA: TGTGCCAGTAGTATCCGGGCCCTAGCGGGCACAGATACGCAGTATTTT; CDR3 protein: CASSIRALAGTDTQYF
D gene: TRBD1; V gene: TRBV19; clone size: -; J gene: TRBJ1-2; CDR3 DNA: TGTGCCAGTAGTATTGGTTCACAGGGGAAAGGAGGCTACACCTTC; CDR3 protein: CASSIGSQGKGGYTF
D gene: -; V gene: TRBV18; clone size: -; J gene: TRBJ1-5; CDR3 DNA: TGTGCCAGCTCACCGGGCCCGGAGGGGCTAGAGAGGCCCCAGCATTTT; CDR3 protein: CASSPGPEGLERPQHF
D gene: -; V gene: TRBV13; clone size: -; J gene: TRBJ2-1; CDR3 DNA: TGTGCCAGCAGCTTGGAGGTCGACCAGATCTACAATGAGCAGTTCTTC; CDR3 protein: CASSLEVDQIYNEQFF
D gene: -; V gene: TRBV29-1; clone size: -; J gene: TRBJ1-2; CDR3 DNA: TGCAGCGTTGGCCGGAGACAGGTTTTATGGGGCTACACCTTC; CDR3 protein: CSVGRRQVLWGYTF
D gene: -; V gene: TRBV30; clone size: -; J gene: TRBJ1-1; CDR3 DNA: TGTGCCTGGGGGGCAGGGAACACTGAAGCTTTCTTT; CDR3 protein: CAWGAGNTEAFF
D gene: -; V gene: TRBV4-1; clone size: -; J gene: TRBJ2-2; CDR3 DNA: TGCGCCAGCAGCCAAGCGGCGGGGGCCCCGAACACCGGGGAGCTGTTTTTT; CDR3 protein: CASSQAAGAPNTGELFF
D gene: TRBD2; V gene: TRBV7-3; clone size: -; J gene: TRBJ2-3; CDR3 DNA: TGTGCCAGCAGCTTAACTAGGACTAGCGGGGCGTCAGATACGCAGTATTTT; CDR3 protein: CASSLTRTSGASDTQYF
D gene: TRBD1; V gene: TRBV6-5; clone size: -; J gene: TRBJ2-2; CDR3 DNA: TGTGCCAGCAGTTACTCGGACAGGGGGGGTCCCGGGGAGCTGTTTTTT; CDR3 protein: CASSYSDRGGPGELFF
D gene: -; V gene: TRBV7-6; clone size: -; J gene: TRBJ2-1; CDR3 DNA: TGTGCCAGCAGCTACGTGCGGGGTGAGCAGTTCTTC; CDR3 protein: CASSYVRGEQFF
D gene: TRBD1; V gene: TRBV7-9; clone size: few; J gene: TRBJ1-4; CDR3 DNA: TGTGCCAGCAGCGTGGCAGGGGGCAATGAAAAACTGTTTTTT; CDR3 protein: CASSVAGGNEKLFF
D gene: -; V gene: TRBV30; clone size: -; J gene: TRBJ2-7; CDR3 DNA: TGTGCCTGGTCAAGCGGGTACGAGCAGTACTTC; CDR3 protein: CAWSSGYEQYF
D gene: -; V gene: TRBV5-1; clone size: -; J gene: TRBJ2-7; CDR3 DNA: TGCGCCAGCAGCTTGGGACAGCTCTACGAGCAGTACTTC; CDR3 protein: CASSLGQLYEQYF
D gene: TRBD2; V gene: TRBV7-3; clone size: -; J gene: TRBJ2-7; CDR3 DNA: TGTGCCAGCAGCTATAGCGGGGGAGAGACTTACGAGCAGTACTTC; CDR3 protein: CASSYSGGETYEQYF
D gene: -; V gene: TRBV27; clone size: -; J gene: TRBJ1-3; CDR3 DNA: TGTGCCAGCAGTTTGTGGGGAGAGGACGGAAACACCATATATTTT; CDR3 protein: CASSLWGEDGNTIYF
D gene: TRBD1; V gene: TRBV19; clone size: -; J gene: TRBJ1-1; CDR3 DNA: TGTGCCAGTAGTGCATCAGGGGGCGCGACTGAAGCTTTCTTT; CDR3 protein: CASSASGGATEAFF
D gene: TRBD1; V gene: TRBV6-6; clone size: once; J gene: TRBJ2-2; CDR3 DNA: TGTGCCAGCAGTGCGCGTCAGGGGGTCACCGGGGAGCTGTTTTTT; CDR3 protein: CASSARQGVTGELFF
D gene: TRBD1; V gene: TRBV5-1; clone size: -; J gene: TRBJ1-6; CDR3 DNA: TGCGCCAGCAGCTTGGGGGACAGAAATTCACCCCTCCACTTT; CDR3 protein: CASSLGDRNSPLHF
D gene: TRBD2; V gene: TRBV7-9; clone size: -; J gene: TRBJ2-7; CDR3 DNA: TGTTCCAGCAGTCGCCCTCATCTAGCGGGAGGGCGCTACGAGCAGTACTTC; CDR3 protein: CSSSRPHLAGGRYEQYF
D gene: -; V gene: TRBV11-3; clone size: -; J gene: TRBJ2-7; CDR3 DNA: TGTGCCAGCAGCTTAGACACAGGGCAATCTACCTACGAGCAGTACTTC; CDR3 protein: CASSLDTGQSTYEQYF
D gene: -; V gene: TRBV6-1; clone size: -; J gene: TRBJ2-7; CDR3 DNA: TGTGCCAGCAGGGATTGGAGAGCCTACGAGCAGTACTTC; CDR3 protein: CASRDWRAYEQYF
D gene: -; V gene: TRBV7-2; clone size: -; J gene: TRBJ1-3; CDR3 DNA: TGTGCCAGCAGCTTTTCCGGGGGGGACTCTGGAAACACCATATATTTT; CDR3 protein: CASSFSGGDSGNTIYF
D gene: -; V gene: TRBV28; clone size: -; J gene: TRBJ1-5; CDR3 DNA: TGTGCCAGCACCCCTGTGGGGTGGCAGGGGTTCCAGCCCCAGCATTTT; CDR3 protein: CASTPVGWQGFQPQHF
D gene: TRBD1; V gene: TRBV14; clone size: -; J gene: TRBJ1-2; CDR3 DNA: TGTGCCAGCAGCCAAGCCCCGGACAGGGGTTTCTATTATGGCTACACCTTC; CDR3 protein: CASSQAPDRGFYYGYTF
D gene: TRBD1; V gene: TRBV11-2; clone size: -; J gene: TRBJ2-5; CDR3 DNA: TGTGCCAGCAGCGTAACAGGGGGCGGTGAGACCCAGTACTTC; CDR3 protein: CASSVTGGGETQYF
D gene: -; V gene: TRBV19; clone size: few; J gene: TRBJ1-3; CDR3 DNA: TGTGCCACCGCGGAAAACACCATATATTTT; CDR3 protein: CATAENTIYF
D gene: TRBD1; V gene: TRBV7-2; clone size: -; J gene: TRBJ2-2; CDR3 DNA: TGTGCCAGCAGCTTAGCCCGGACAGGGAAAGGGGGTAGGTTAACCGGGGAGCTGTTTTTT; CDR3 protein: CASSLARTGKGGRLTGELFF
D gene: TRBD1; V gene: TRBV5-1; clone size: few; J gene: TRBJ2-7; CDR3 DNA: TGCGCCAGCAGCGCCACCAACAGGGGTGGCGAGCAGTACTTC; CDR3 protein: CASSATNRGGEQYF
D gene: -; V gene: TRBV4-1; clone size: -; J gene: TRBJ2-7; CDR3 DNA: TGCGCCAGCAGCCAAGAACCAGGGTTTAGCTCCTACGAGCAGTACTTC; CDR3 protein: CASSQEPGFSSYEQYF
D gene: TRBD2; V gene: TRBV19; clone size: -; J gene: TRBJ2-7; CDR3 DNA: TGTGCCAGTAGTATACAAGCGGGAAGCTCCTACGAGCAGTACTTC; CDR3 protein: CASSIQAGSSYEQYF
D gene: -; V gene: TRBV5-6; clone size: -; J gene: TRBJ2-5; CDR3 DNA: TGTGCCAGCAGCCCCGAGGCGTATTGGCAGCTTAAGGAGACCCAGTACTTC; CDR3 protein: CASSPEAYWQLKETQYF
D gene: TRBD1; V gene: TRBV4-1; clone size: -; J gene: TRBJ1-2; CDR3 DNA: TGCGCCAGCAGCCAACAGGACAGGGGGATCTATGGCTACACCTTC; CDR3 protein: CASSQQDRGIYGYTF
D gene: TRBD1; V gene: TRBV7-3; clone size: -; J gene: TRBJ2-3; CDR3 DNA: TGTGCCAGCAGCCAGACAGGGTCTAGCACAGATACGCAGTATTTT; CDR3 protein: CASSQTGSSTDTQYF
D gene: -; V gene: TRBV11-2; clone size: once; J gene: TRBJ2-5; CDR3 DNA: TGTGCCAGCAGCTTAATGGTGGGGGCCGGGGAGACCCAGTACTTC; CDR3 protein: CASSLMVGAGETQYF
D gene: -; V gene: TRBV6-1; clone size: -; J gene: TRBJ2-7; CDR3 DNA: TGTGCCAGCAGTGGAACCGGGTCAGGGATCGAGCAGTACTTC; CDR3 protein: CASSGTGSGIEQYF
D gene: -; V gene: TRBV28; clone size: -; J gene: TRBJ1-2; CDR3 DNA: TGTGCCAGCAGTGCATCTCGAGGGACTTTCTATGGCTACACCTTC; CDR3 protein: CASSASRGTFYGYTF
D gene: TRBD1; V gene: TRBV28; clone size: -; J gene: TRBJ2-7; CDR3 DNA: TGTGCCAGCCGGGACAGGGGGCTCTACGAGCAGTACTTC; CDR3 protein: CASRDRGLYEQYF
D gene: -; V gene: TRBV20-1; clone size: -; J gene: TRBJ1-1; CDR3 DNA: TGCAGTGCTACGCGCGGGGTCGAAGCTTTCTTT; CDR3 protein: CSATRGVEAFF
D gene: TRBD1; V gene: TRBV19; clone size: -; J gene: TRBJ1-6; CDR3 DNA: TGTGCCAGTAGTATAGGAGGACAGGGAAGTTCACCCCTCCACTTT; CDR3 protein: CASSIGGQGSSPLHF
D gene: -; V gene: TRBV27; clone size: -; J gene: TRBJ2-3; CDR3 DNA: TGTGCCAGCAGTACCACACTACGACCCACAGATACGCAGTATTTT; CDR3 protein: CASSTTLRPTDTQYF
D gene: -; V gene: TRBV2; clone size: -; J gene: TRBJ1-2; CDR3 DNA: TGTGCCAGCAGTTCGACAAGTGTTCACTATGGCTACACCTTC; CDR3 protein: CASSSTSVHYGYTF
D gene: TRBD1; V gene: TRBV18; clone size: -; J gene: TRBJ1-6; CDR3 DNA: TGTGCCAGCTCACCACGAACAGGGGCGGTGAATTCACCCCTCCACTTT; CDR3 protein: CASSPRTGAVNSPLHF
D gene: -; V gene: TRBV9; clone size: -; J gene: TRBJ2-7; CDR3 DNA: TGTGCCAGCAGCGTAGCGGGAACCAACTCCTACGAGCAGTACTTC; CDR3 protein: CASSVAGTNSYEQYF
D gene: TRBD1; V gene: TRBV30; clone size: -; J gene: TRBJ1-2; CDR3 DNA: TGTGCCTGGAGTCCGACAGGGGTATACTACACCTTC; CDR3 protein: CAWSPTGVYYTF
D gene: -; V gene: TRBV4-1; clone size: few; J gene: TRBJ1-3; CDR3 DNA: TGCGCCAGCAGCCAATTTACGGGACTGACCGATCTCTCTGGAAACACCATATATTTT; CDR3 protein: CASSQFTGLTDLSGNTIYF
D gene: TRBD2; V gene: TRBV29-1; clone size: -; J gene: TRBJ2-1; CDR3 DNA: TGCAGCGTTGTCTCGTCCGGGCGGCTAGCGGGGGGCTTATCCTACAATGAGCAGTTCTTC; CDR3 protein: CSVVSSGRLAGGLSYNEQFF
D gene: -; V gene: TRBV27; clone size: -; J gene: TRBJ1-4; CDR3 DNA: TGTGCCAGCAGAGCCCTTGGGGGCGAAGGTGAAAAACTGTTTTTT; CDR3 protein: CASRALGGEGEKLFF
D gene: -; V gene: TRBV6-6; clone size: -; J gene: TRBJ2-5; CDR3 DNA: TGTGCCAGCAGTCGCCAAGAGACCCAGTACTTC; CDR3 protein: CASSRQETQYF